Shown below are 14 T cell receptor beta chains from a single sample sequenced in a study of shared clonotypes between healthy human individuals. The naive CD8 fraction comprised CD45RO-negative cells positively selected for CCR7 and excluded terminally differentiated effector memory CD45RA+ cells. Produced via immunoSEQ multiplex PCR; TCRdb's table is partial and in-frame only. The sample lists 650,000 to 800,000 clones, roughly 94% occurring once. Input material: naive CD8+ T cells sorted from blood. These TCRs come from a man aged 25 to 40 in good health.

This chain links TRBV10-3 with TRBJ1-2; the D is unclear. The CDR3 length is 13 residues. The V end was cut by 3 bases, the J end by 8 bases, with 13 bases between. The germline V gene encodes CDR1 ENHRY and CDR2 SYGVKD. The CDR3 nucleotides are TGTGCCATCAGTGAAACCCCATGGAGGGGCTACACCTTC. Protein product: CAISETPWRGYTF.

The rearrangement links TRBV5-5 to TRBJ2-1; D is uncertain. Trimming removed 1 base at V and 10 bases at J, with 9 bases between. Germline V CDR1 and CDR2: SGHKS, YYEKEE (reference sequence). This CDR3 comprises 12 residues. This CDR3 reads CASSLTMGEQFF. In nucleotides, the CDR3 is TGTGCCAGCAGCTTGACGATGGGGGAGCAGTTCTTC.

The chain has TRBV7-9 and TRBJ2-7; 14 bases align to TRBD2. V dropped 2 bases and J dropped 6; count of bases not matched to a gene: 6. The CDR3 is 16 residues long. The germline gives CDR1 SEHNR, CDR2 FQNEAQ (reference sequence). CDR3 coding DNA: TGTGCCAGCAGCTTATCCCCCGGGACTAGCGGGAGCGAGCAGTACTTC. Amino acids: CASSLSPGTSGSEQYF.

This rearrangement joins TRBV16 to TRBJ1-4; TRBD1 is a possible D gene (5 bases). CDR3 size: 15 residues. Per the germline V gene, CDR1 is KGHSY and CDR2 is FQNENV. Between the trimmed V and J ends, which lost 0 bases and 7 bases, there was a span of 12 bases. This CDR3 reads CASSQSGTVFEKLFF. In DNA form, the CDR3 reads TGTGCCAGCAGCCAATCTGGGACGGTGTTTGAAAAACTGTTTTTT.

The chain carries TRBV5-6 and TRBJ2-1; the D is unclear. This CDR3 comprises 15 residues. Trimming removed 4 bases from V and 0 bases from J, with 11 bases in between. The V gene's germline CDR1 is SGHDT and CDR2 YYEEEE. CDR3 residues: CASSPAASSYNEQFF. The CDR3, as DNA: TGTGCCAGCAGCCCTGCGGCGAGCTCCTACAATGAGCAGTTCTTC.

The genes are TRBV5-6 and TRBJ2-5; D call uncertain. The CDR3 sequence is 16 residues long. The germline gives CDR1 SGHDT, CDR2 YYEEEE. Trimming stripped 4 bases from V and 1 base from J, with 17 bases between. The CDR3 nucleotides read TGTGCCAGCAGCCCACGGGCCAAAACCTTCCAAGAGACCCAGTACTTC. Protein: CASSPRAKTFQETQYF.

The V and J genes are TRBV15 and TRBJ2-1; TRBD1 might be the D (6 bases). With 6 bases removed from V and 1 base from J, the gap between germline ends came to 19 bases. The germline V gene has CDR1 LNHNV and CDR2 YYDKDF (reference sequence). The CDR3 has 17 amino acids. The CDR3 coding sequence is TGTGCCACCAGGGTTCTAAGCACAGGGATTTCCTACAATGAGCAGTTCTTC. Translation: CATRVLSTGISYNEQFF.

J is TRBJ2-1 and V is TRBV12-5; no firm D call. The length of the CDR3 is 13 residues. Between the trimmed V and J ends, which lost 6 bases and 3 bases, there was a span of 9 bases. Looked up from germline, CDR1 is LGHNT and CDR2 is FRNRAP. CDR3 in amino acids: CASGTGYYNEQFF. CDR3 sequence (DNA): TGTGCTAGTGGAACGGGTTACTACAATGAGCAGTTCTTC.

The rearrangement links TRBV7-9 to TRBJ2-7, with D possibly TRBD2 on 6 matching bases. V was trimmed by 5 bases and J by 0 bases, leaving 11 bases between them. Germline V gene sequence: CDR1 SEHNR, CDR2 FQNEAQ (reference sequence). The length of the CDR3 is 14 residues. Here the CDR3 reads CASSPSDTSYEQYF. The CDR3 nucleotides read TGTGCCAGCAGCCCTAGCGATACCTCCTACGAGCAGTACTTC.

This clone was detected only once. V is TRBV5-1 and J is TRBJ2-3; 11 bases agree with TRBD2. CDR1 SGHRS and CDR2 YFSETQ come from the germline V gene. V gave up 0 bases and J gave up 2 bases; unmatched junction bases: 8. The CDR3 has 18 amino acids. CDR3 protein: CASSLGAGTSGLTDTQYF. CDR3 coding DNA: TGCGCCAGCAGCTTGGGCGCCGGGACTAGCGGTCTCACAGATACGCAGTATTTT.

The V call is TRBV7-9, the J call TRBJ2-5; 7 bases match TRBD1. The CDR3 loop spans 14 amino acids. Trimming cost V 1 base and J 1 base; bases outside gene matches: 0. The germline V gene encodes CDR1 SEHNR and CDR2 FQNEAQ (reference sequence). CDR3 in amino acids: CASSLDRGQETQYF. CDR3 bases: TGTGCCAGCAGCTTAGACAGGGGCCAAGAGACCCAGTACTTC.

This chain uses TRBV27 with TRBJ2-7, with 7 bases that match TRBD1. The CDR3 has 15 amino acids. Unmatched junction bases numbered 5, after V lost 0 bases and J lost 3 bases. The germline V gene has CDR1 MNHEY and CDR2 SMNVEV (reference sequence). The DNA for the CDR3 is TGTGCCAGCAGTTTATCTGGACAGGCGTTCTACGAGCAGTACTTC. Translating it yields CASSLSGQAFYEQYF.

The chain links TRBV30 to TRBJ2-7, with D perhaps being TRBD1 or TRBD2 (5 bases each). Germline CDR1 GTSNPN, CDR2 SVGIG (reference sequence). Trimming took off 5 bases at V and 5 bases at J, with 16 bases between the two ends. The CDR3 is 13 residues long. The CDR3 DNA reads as TGTGCCTGGTGGGGCACGGGGCTGGACGAGCAGTACTTC. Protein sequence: CAWWGTGLDEQYF.

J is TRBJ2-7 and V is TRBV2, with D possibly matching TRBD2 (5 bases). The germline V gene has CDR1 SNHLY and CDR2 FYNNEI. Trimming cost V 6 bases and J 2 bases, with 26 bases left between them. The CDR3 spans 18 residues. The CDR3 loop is CASSRRTEAYRSAYEQYF. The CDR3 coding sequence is TGTGCCAGCAGCAGGCGGACGGAGGCCTACCGCTCCGCCTACGAGCAGTACTTC.